The clone carrying this T cell receptor beta chain was seen a single time. What it binds is unknown. The entry originates in a study of cytomegalovirus exposure and HLA in healthy donors. Across the study: Samples from HLA-typed donors yielded about 85 million unique TCRs in an early data release. Findings and limits, study-wide: Cytomegalovirus status was reportedly diagnosed by the classifier with high sensitivity and specificity. What TCR beta sequences reportedly achieved was accurate prediction of HLA-A and HLA-B alleles in most subjects. The study designated 150 to 200 TCR beta chains cytomegalovirus-associated.

CDR3 length: 14 residues. The V gene's germline CDR1 is MDHEN and CDR2 SYDVKM. After removal of 6 bases from V and 4 bases from J, the junction contained 7 bases not matched to a gene. Vbeta (60) and Jbeta (13) primers were used in the PCR. TCRdb's table, derived via immunoSEQ multiplex PCR, lists solely in-frame clones and lacks some. The sample carries fewer than 200,000 clones, around 80% recorded once. This sequence originates from a female donor in good health and CMV-seronegative. The chain joins TRBV28 to TRBJ1-1; 8 positions agree with TRBD1. Sequenced sample: PBMCs. The CDR3 loop is CASRRQGRGTEAFF. CDR3 sequence (DNA): TGTGCCAGCAGGCGACAGGGGCGTGGCACTGAAGCTTTCTTT.